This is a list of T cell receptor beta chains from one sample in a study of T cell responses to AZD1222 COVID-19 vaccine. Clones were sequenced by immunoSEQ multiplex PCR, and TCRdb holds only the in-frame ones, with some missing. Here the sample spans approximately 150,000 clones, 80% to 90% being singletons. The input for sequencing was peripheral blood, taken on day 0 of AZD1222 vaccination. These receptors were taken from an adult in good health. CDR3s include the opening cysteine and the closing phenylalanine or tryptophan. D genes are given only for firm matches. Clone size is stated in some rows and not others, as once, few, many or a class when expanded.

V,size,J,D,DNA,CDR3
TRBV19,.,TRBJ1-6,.,TGTGCCAGTAGGAACGTGGATAATTCACCCCTCCACTTT,CASRNVDNSPLHF
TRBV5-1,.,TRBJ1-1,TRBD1,TGCGCCAGCAGCGTCACAGGGGGCAGGGACACTGAAGCTTTCTTT,CASSVTGGRDTEAFF
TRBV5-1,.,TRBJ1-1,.,TGCGCCAGCAGCTCCACCTATGGGATCAACACTGAAGCTTTCTTT,CASSSTYGINTEAFF
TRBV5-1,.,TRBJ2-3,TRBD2,TGCGCCAGCAGCTTGACGGGGGACTACACAGATACGCAGTATTTT,CASSLTGDYTDTQYF
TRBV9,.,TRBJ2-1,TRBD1,TGTGCCAGCAGTCCCAGGGGGAGCTCCTACAATGAGCAGTTCTTC,CASSPRGSSYNEQFF
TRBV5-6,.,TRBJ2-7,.,TGTGCCAGCAGCCTCCCGGGGGGAGGGGGGCCCGAGCAGTACTTC,CASSLPGGGGPEQYF
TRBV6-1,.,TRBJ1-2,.,TGTGCCAGCAGTGAAGGATTGTTGCGACAGAGCTATGGCTACACCTTC,CASSEGLLRQSYGYTF
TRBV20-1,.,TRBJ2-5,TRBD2,TGCAGTGCTAGTGCCCCACCTTTAGCGGGGGGCTGGGAGACCCAGTACTTC,CSASAPPLAGGWETQYF
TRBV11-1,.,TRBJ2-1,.,TGTGCCAGCAGCGAGGCAACCTCAGGGAATGAGCAGTTCTTC,CASSEATSGNEQFF
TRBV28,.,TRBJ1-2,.,TGTGCCAGCAGTTTAACGCCCTGGCAGTATCTCGGCGGCTACACCTTC,CASSLTPWQYLGGYTF
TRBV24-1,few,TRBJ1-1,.,TGTGCCACCAGTGATTTGCCCGGGGGCGACGGAGTCACTGAAGCTTTCTTT,CATSDLPGGDGVTEAFF
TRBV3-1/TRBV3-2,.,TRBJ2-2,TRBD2,TGTGCCAGCAGCCATCACGTGTTCGGGGGAGGGGACACCGGGGAGCTGTTTTTT,CASSHHVFGGGDTGELFF
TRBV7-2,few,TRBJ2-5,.,TGTGCCAGCAGCTTAGCAGGGCTGGCGGAGACCCAGTACTTC,CASSLAGLAETQYF
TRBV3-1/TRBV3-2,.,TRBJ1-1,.,TGTGCCAGCAGCCAGGATGTGGCGCGAACTGAAGCTTTCTTT,CASSQDVARTEAFF
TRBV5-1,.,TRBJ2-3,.,TGCGCCAGCAGCCATAGCGGAAGCACAGATACGCAGTATTTT,CASSHSGSTDTQYF
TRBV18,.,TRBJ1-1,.,TGTGCCAGCTCACTTTCACGGAACACTGAAGCTTTCTTT,CASSLSRNTEAFF
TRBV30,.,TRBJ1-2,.,TGTGCCTGGAGTTTAGGAGGGTACTATGGCTACACCTTC,CAWSLGGYYGYTF
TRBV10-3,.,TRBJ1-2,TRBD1,TGTGCCATCAGTGAGCCTACAGGGGGCACGAACTATGGCTACACCTTC,CAISEPTGGTNYGYTF
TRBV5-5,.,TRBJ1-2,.,TGTGCCAGCAGCTTGGTTGGTTGGGAGTTTAACTATGGCTACACCTTC,CASSLVGWEFNYGYTF
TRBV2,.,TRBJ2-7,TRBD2,TGTGCCAGCAGTGCACAGGGACTAGCGAAGAATTACGAGCAGTACTTC,CASSAQGLAKNYEQYF
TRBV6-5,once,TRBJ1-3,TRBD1,TGTGCCAGCAGTTATGAAAGGACAGGCGCCGTGGGCACCATATATTTT,CASSYERTGAVGTIYF
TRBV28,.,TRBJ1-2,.,TGTGCCAGCAGTTTAATCCTGACTGGCTACACCTTC,CASSLILTGYTF
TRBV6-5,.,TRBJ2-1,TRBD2,TGTGCCAGCAGCCGCCGTGGGGAGGGGACTGAGCAGTTCTTC,CASSRRGEGTEQFF
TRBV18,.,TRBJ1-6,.,TGTGCCAGCTCACCACCGGAGGGCAATAATTCACCCCTCCACTTT,CASSPPEGNNSPLHF
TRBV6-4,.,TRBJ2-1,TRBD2,TGTGCCAGCAGTGACTGGACTAGCGGGAACTACAATGAGCAGTTCTTC,CASSDWTSGNYNEQFF
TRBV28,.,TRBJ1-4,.,TGTGCCAGCAGTTTAATCGAGAGGGGTGAAAAACTGTTTTTT,CASSLIERGEKLFF
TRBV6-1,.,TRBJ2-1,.,TGTGCCAGCAGTGATCAGCGTCGGCGCGATGAGCAGTTCTTC,CASSDQRRRDEQFF
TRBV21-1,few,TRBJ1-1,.,TGTGCCAGCAGCGCAAAGTACCCGGACAGGGGGCTTTTTAACACTGAAGCTTTCTTT,CASSAKYPDRGLFNTEAFF
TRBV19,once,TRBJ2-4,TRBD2,TGTGCCAGTAGTATAGCGACTAGCGGGAGTCGGAACATTCAGTACTTC,CASSIATSGSRNIQYF
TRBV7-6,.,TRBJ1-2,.,TGTGCCAGCAGCTTAGCGGCCCTGGGGAGGAACCCTAACTATGGCTACACCTTC,CASSLAALGRNPNYGYTF
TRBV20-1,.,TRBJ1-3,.,TGCAGTGCTAGTCCTTCTTGGGACACCATATATTTT,CSASPSWDTIYF
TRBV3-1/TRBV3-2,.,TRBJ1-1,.,TGTGCCAGCAGCCCGACTGTGAGGACTGAAGCTTTCTTT,CASSPTVRTEAFF
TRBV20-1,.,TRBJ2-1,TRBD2,TGCAGTGCTAGTAGGAGCGGGGGGTCCTACAATGAGCAGTTCTTC,CSASRSGGSYNEQFF
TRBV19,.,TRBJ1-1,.,TGTGCCAGTAGTATCTCCGAGACAGGGAACACTGAAGCTTTCTTT,CASSISETGNTEAFF
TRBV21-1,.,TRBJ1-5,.,TGTGCCAGCAGCAAGGGGTATTTAATCCAGGGGCAGCCCCAGCATTTT,CASSKGYLIQGQPQHF
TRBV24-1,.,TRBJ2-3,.,TGTGCCACCAGTGATTTCCTTGGGGATACGCAGTATTTT,CATSDFLGDTQYF
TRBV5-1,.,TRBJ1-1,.,TGCGCCAGCAGCCCGGACGGGAACACTGAAGCTTTCTTT,CASSPDGNTEAFF
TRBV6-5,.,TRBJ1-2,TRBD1,TGTGCCAGCAGAGTACGACAGGGGGTTGGCTACACCTTC,CASRVRQGVGYTF
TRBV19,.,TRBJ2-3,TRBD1,TGTGCCAGTAGTAGAACAGGGGCCACAGATACGCAGTATTTT,CASSRTGATDTQYF
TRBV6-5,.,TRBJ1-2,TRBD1,TGTGCCAGCAGCGGGTGGCGGGACAGCGAGTATCGCTACACCTTC,CASSGWRDSEYRYTF
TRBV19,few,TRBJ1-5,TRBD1,TGTGCCAGTAGCACGACAGGGACCAATCAGCCCCAGCATTTT,CASSTTGTNQPQHF
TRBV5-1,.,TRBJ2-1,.,TGCGCCAGCAACTGGGGGGACGGGAATGAGCAGTTCTTC,CASNWGDGNEQFF
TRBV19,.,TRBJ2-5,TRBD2,TGTGCCAGTACCCCGCTAGCGGGGGGTTCTCAAGAGACCCAGTACTTC,CASTPLAGGSQETQYF
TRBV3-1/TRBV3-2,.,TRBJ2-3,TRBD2,TGTGCCAGCAGCCAAGATCCAGCGGGGGTTTCAGATACGCAGTATTTT,CASSQDPAGVSDTQYF
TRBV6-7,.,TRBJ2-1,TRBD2,TGTGCCAGCAGTAGACTAGCGGCTTACAATGAGCAGTTCTTC,CASSRLAAYNEQFF
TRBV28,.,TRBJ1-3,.,TGTGCCAGCAGTTTATCTAGAGAAAGAAGAAACACCATATATTTT,CASSLSRERRNTIYF
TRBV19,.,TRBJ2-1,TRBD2,TGTGCCAGTATGAGAACTAGCGGGGCCTACAATGAGCAGTTCTTC,CASMRTSGAYNEQFF
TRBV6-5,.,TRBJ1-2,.,TGTGCCACATCCTCAGGCTATGGCTACACCTTC,CATSSGYGYTF
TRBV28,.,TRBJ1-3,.,TGTGCCAGCAGTCTGGGACCCTCCTCTGGAAACACCATATATTTT,CASSLGPSSGNTIYF
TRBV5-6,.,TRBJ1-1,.,TGTGCCAGCAGCTTAACATGGACTGAAGCTTTCTTT,CASSLTWTEAFF
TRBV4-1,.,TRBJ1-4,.,TGCGCCAGCAGCCAAGTTGGCCGGCTCCTTAATGAAAAACTGTTTTTT,CASSQVGRLLNEKLFF
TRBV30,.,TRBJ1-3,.,TGTGCCTGGAGTACCCCCAAGGCCATATATTTT,CAWSTPKAIYF
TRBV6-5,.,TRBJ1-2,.,TGTGCCAGCACCCACCATGGGCAGGCTAACTATGGCTACACCTTC,CASTHHGQANYGYTF